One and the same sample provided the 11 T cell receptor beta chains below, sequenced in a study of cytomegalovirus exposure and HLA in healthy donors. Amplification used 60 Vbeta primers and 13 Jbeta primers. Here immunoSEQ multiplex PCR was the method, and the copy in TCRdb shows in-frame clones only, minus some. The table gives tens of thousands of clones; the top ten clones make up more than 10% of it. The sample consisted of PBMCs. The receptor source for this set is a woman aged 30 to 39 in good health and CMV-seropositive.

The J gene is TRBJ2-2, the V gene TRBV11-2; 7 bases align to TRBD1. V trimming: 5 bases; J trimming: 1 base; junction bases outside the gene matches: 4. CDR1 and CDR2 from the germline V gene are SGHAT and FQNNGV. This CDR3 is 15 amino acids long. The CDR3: CASSPWTGNTGELFF. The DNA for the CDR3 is TGTGCCAGCAGCCCCTGGACAGGGAACACCGGGGAGCTGTTTTTT.

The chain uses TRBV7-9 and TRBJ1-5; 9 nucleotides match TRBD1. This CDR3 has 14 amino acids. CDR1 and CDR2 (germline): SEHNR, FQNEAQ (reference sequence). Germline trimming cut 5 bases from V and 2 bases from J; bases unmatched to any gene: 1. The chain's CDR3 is CASSRQGGNQPQHF. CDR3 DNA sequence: TGTGCCAGCAGCCGACAGGGGGGCAATCAGCCCCAGCATTTT. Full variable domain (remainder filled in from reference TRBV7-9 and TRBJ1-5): DTGVSQNPRHKITKRGQNVTFRCDPISEHNRLYWYRQTLGQGPEFLTYFQNEAQLEKSRLLSDRFSAERPKGSFSTLEIQRTEQGDSAMYLCASSRQGGNQPQHFGDGTRLSIL.

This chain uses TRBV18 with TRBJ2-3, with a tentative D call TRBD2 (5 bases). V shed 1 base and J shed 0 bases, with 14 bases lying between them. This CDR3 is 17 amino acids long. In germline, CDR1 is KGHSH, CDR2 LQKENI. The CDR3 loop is CASSPLTSGVSTDTQYF. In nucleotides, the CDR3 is TGTGCCAGCTCACCACTTACTTCCGGGGTTAGCACAGATACGCAGTATTTT.

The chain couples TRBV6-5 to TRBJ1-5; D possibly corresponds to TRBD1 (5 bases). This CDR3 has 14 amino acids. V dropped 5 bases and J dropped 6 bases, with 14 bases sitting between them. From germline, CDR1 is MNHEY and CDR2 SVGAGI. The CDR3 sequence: CASSTRGGGQPQHF. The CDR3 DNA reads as TGTGCCAGCAGTACTCGGGGGGGAGGTCAGCCCCAGCATTTT.

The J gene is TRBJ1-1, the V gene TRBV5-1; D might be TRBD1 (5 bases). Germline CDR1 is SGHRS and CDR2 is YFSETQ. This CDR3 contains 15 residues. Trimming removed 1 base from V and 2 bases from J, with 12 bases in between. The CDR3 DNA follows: TGCGCCAGCAGCTTGTCCCCCAGGGTAAACACTGAAGCTTTCTTT. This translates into CASSLSPRVNTEAFF.

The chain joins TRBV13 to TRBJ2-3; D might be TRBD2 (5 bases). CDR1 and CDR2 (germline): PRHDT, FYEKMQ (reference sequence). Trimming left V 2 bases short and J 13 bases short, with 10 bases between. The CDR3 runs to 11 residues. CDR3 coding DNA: TGTGCCAGCAGCTTAACCCGGGAAAAGTATTTT. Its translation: CASSLTREKYF.

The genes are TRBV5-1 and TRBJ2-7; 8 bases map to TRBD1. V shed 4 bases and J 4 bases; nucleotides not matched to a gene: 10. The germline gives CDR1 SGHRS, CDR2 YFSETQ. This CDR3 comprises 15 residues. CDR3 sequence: CASSTSGTGRYEQYF. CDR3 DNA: TGCGCCAGCAGCACTTCCGGGACAGGCCGTTACGAGCAGTACTTC.

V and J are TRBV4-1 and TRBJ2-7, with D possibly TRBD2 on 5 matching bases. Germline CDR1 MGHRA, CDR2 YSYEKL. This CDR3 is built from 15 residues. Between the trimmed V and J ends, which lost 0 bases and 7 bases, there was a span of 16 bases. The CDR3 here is CASSQDVEAAREQYF. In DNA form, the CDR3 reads TGCGCCAGCAGCCAAGATGTGGAGGCTGCGAGGGAGCAGTACTTC.

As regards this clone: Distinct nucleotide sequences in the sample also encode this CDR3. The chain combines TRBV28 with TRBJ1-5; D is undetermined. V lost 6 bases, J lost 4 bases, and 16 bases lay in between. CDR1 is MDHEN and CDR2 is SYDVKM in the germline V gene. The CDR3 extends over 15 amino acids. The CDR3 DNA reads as TGTGCCAGCAGCGGGGTATGGATCCCAAATCAGCCCCAGCATTTT. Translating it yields CASSGVWIPNQPQHF.

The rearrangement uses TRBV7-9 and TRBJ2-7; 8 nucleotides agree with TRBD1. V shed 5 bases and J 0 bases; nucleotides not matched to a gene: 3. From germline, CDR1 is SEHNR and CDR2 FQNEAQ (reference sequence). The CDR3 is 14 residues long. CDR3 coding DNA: TGTGCCAGCAGCCGGGACAGGAGCTCCTACGAGCAGTACTTC. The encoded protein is CASSRDRSSYEQYF. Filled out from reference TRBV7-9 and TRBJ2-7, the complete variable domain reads DTGVSQNPRHKITKRGQNVTFRCDPISEHNRLYWYRQTLGQGPEFLTYFQNEAQLEKSRLLSDRFSAERPKGSFSTLEIQRTEQGDSAMYLCASSRDRSSYEQYFGPGTRLTVT.

The CDR3 bases are TGCAGCGTTGGGGACAGAAGGGGCTATGGCTACACCTTC. This translates into CSVGDRRGYGYTF. The chain joins TRBV29-1 to TRBJ1-2; 7 positions agree with TRBD1. Germline V gene sequence: CDR1 SQVTM, CDR2 ANQGSEA. V was clipped by 4 bases and J by 4 bases; unmatched bases: 6. The CDR3 is 13 residues long.